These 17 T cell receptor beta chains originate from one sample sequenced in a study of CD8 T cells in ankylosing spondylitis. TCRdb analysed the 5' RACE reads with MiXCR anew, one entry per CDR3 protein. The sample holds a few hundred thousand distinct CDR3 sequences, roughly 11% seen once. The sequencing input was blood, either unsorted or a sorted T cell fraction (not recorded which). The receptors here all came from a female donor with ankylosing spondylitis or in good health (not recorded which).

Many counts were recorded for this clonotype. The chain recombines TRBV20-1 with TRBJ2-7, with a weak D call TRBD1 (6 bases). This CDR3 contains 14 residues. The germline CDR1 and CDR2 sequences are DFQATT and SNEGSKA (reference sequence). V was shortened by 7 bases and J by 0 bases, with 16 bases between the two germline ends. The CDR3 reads CSGTRDRSSYEQYF. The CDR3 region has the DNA TGCAGTGGGACTCGAGACAGGTCCTCCTACGAGCAGTACTTC.

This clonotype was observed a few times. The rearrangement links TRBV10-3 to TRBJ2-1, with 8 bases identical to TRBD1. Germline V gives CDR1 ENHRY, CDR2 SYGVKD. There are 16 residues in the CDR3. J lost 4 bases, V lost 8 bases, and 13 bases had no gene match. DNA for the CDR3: TGTGCCATCCGTCCGCACAGGGGGGCCGGGTACAATGAGCAGTTCTTC. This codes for CAIRPHRGAGYNEQFF.

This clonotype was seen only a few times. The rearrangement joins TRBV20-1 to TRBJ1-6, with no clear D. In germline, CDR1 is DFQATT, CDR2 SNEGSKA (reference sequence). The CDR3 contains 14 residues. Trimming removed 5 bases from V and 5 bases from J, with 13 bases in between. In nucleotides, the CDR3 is TGCAGTGCTGAAAGGACGGGGAATAATTCACCCCTCCACTTT. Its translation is CSAERTGNNSPLHF.

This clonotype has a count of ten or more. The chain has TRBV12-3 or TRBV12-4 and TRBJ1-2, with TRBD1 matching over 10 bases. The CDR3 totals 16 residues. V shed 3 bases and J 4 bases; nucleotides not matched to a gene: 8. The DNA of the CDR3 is TGTGCCAGCAGTTTGGGGACAGGGGAGGTTAGCTATGGCTACACCTTC. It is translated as CASSLGTGEVSYGYTF.

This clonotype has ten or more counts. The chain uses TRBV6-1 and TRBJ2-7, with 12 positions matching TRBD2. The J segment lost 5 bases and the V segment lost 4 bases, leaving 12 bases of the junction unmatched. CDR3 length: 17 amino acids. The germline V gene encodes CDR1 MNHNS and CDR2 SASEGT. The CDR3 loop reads CASSGPTSGSMWDEQYF. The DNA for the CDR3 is TGTGCCAGCAGTGGACCGACTAGCGGGAGTATGTGGGACGAGCAGTACTTC.

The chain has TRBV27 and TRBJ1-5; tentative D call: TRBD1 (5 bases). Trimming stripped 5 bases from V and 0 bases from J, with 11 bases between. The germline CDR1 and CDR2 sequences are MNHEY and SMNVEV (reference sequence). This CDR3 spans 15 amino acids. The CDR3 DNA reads TGTGCCAGCAGTACTATCGGGGGTAGCAATCAGCCCCAGCATTTT. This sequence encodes CASSTIGGSNQPQHF.

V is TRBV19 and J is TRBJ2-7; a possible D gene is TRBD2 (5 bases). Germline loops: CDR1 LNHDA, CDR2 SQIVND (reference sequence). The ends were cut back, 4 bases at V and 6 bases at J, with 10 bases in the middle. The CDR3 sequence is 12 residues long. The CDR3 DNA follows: TGTGCCAGTAGTACAACGAGCGGCGAGCAGTACTTC. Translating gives CASSTTSGEQYF. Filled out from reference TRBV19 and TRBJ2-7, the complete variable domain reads DGGITQSPKYLFRKEGQNVTLSCEQNLNHDAMYWYRQDPGQGLRLIYYSQIVNDFQKGDIAEGYSVSREKKESFPLTVTSAQKNPTAFYLCASSTTSGEQYFGPGTRLTVT.

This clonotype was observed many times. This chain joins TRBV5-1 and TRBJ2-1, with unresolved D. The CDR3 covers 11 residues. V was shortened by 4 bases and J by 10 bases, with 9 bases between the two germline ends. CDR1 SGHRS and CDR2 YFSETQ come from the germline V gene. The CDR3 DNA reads TGCGCCAGCAGCCGGACCCAAGAGCAGTTCTTC. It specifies CASSRTQEQFF.

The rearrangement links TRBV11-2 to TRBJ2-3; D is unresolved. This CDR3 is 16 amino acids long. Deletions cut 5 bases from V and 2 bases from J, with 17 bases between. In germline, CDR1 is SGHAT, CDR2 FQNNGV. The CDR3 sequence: CASSPHENPFTDTQYF. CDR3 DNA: TGTGCCAGCAGCCCACATGAAAACCCGTTCACAGATACGCAGTATTTT.

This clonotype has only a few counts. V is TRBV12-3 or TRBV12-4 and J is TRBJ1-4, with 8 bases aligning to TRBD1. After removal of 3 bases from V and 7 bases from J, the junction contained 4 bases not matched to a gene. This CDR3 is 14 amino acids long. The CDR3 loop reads CASSFGTGVEKLFF. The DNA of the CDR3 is TGTGCCAGCAGTTTTGGGACAGGTGTTGAAAAACTGTTTTTT.

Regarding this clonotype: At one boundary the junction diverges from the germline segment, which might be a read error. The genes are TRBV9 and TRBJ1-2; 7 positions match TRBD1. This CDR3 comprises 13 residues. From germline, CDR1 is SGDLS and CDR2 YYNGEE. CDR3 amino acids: CASSEAGRGATRF. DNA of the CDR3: TGTGCCAGCAGCGAAGCGGGCAGGGGGGCAACTCGCTTC. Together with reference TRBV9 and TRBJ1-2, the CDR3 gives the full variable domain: DSGVTQTPKHLITATGQRVTLRCSPRSGDLSVYWYQQSLDQGLQFLIQYYNGEERAKGNILERFSAQQFPDLHSELNLSSLELGDSALYFCASSEAGRGATRFGSGTRLTVV.

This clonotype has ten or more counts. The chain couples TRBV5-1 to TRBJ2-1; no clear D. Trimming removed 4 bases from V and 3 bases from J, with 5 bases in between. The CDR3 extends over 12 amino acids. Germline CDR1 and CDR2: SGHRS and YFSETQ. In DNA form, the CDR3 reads TGCGCCAGCAGCCGTGACTACAATGAGCAGTTCTTC. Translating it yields CASSRDYNEQFF.

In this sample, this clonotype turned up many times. Here the CDR3 DNA reads TGTGCCAGCAGAAAAGGACAGGGCGGTTTGGGCTACACCTTC. Translation: CASRKGQGGLGYTF. This sequence joins TRBV27 and TRBJ1-2; 8 positions agree with TRBD1. The CDR3 is made up of 14 amino acids. V was clipped by 6 bases and J by 8 bases; unmatched bases: 11. Germline CDR1 reads MNHEY; CDR2 reads SMNVEV (reference sequence).

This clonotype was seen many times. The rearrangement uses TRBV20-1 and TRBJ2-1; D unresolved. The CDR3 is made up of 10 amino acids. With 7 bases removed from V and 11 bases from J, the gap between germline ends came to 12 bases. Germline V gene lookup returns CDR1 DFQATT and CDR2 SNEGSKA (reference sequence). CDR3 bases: TGCAGTGTGCCAGAACAGAAGCAGTTCTTC. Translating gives CSVPEQKQFF.

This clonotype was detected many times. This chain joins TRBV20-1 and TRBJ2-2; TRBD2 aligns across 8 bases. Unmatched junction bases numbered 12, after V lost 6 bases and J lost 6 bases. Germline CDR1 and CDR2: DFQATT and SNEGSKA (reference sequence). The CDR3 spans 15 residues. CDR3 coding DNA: TGCAGTGCGCGCCCACCGGGACTAGTTCCCGGGGAGCTGTTTTTT. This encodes CSARPPGLVPGELFF.

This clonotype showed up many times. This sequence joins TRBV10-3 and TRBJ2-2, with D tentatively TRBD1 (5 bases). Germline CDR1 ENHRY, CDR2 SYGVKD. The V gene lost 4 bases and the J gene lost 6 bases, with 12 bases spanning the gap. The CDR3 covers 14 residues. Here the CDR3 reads CAISVQGGAGELFF. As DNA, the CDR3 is TGTGCCATCAGTGTTCAGGGTGGAGCCGGGGAGCTGTTTTTT.

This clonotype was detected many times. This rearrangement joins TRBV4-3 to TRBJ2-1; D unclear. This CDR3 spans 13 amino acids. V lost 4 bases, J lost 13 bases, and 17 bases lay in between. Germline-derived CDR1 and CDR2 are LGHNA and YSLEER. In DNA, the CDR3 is TGCGCCAGCAGCCGCAGTTCTAGTGGAACCCAGTTCTTC. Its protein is CASSRSSSGTQFF.